The source of this T cell receptor beta chain is a study of radiation and T cells in renal cell carcinoma. Study conclusions and caveats: In nephrectomy-only tumors, top 100 clonotypes averaged approximately 40%, versus around 50% irradiated. In blood, top tumor clones expanded by 2 weeks, shrinking by 4. Irradiated tumors held more dominant CDR3 motifs than control tumors.

Concerning this clone itself: Its antigen remains unidentified.

Profiling relied on immunoSEQ multiplex PCR, and the TCRdb table lists in-frame clones only, not all of them. The repertoire includes fewer than 4,500 clones, 62% of them detected once, and under 55% sits in the top ten. This CDR3 spans 16 amino acids. Trimming took 2 bases from V and 4 from J, leaving 15 bases between them. In germline, CDR1 is SGHDT, CDR2 YYEEEE. Noted treatment: 15 Gy SBRT to primary tumor, nephrectomy 4 weeks later. Nephrectomy followed 15 Gy stereotactic body radiation by 4 weeks. The rearrangement joins TRBV5-6 to TRBJ2-2; tentatively, D is TRBD1 (5 bases). The clonotype was recovered from a woman aged 60-70 years with renal cell carcinoma. The source was tumor tissue, collected from a patient whose treatment included radiotherapy and nephrectomy. The DNA for the CDR3 is TGTGCCAGCAGCTTATTAGGGGATTCGGTCACCGGGGAGCTGTTTTTT. Amino acid sequence: CASSLLGDSVTGELFF.